This record concerns one TCR beta chain sequence. This entry is derived from a study of blood T cell repertoires in COVID-19. Study-level information: Samples of COVID-19 (acute and convalescent) were obtained from the United States, Italy and Spain. Sources were T cells, B-cell-depleted T cells, or PBMCs; the material itself was cDNA or gDNA.

The authors' processing: Amplification from reference gene primers served as the basis for estimated nucleated cell counts. TCRdb keeps only in-frame clones here, not all; method: immunoSEQ multiplex PCR. V and J calls and clone size follow that table, whereas D and trimming were derived from the DNA. The table includes some 22,000 clones, about nine tenths detected once. The length of the CDR3 is 12 residues. V lost 3 bases and J 5 bases, leaving 10 bases between the germline ends. Germline CDR1 and CDR2: GTSNPN and SVGIG (reference sequence). This TCR derives from a woman older than 75 with acute or convalescent COVID-19. Material for sequencing was peripheral blood. The chain uses TRBV30 and TRBJ1-2, with D perhaps matching TRBD1 (6 bases). The CDR3 loop reads CAWSRQVYGYTF. CDR3 nucleotides: TGTGCCTGGAGCCGACAGGTGTATGGCTACACCTTC.